The 14 T cell receptor beta chains reported below all come from one sample, sequenced in a study of T-cell reconstitution after alpha-beta-depleted transplantation in children. As it was prepared, the TCRbeta library received unique molecular identifiers. TCRdb reprocessed the PCR reads via MiXCR and lists one record per CDR3 protein. The sample records over 400,000 distinct CDR3 sequences, 43% being singletons. The sequencing here drew on PBMCs, taken before TCRalphabeta/CD19-depleted stem cell transplant. The receptor set was obtained from a girl aged 2 to 10 with aplastic anemia, due to receive a stem cell transplant.

CDR3 sequence: CASRWGTSGNNEQFF. CDR3 bases: TGCGCCAGCAGGTGGGGGACTAGCGGGAACAATGAGCAGTTCTTC. This rearrangement joins TRBV5-1 to TRBJ2-1; 13 bases are a match to TRBD2. Germline loops: CDR1 SGHRS, CDR2 YFSETQ. V lost 5 bases and J lost 5; bases outside the gene matches: 4. The CDR3 is 15 amino acids.

This clonotype occurred once. The CDR3 coding sequence is TGCGCCAGCAGCCCCGGGGGCAGCGGGAGGGACCATGAGCAGTTCTTC. Translation: CASSPGGSGRDHEQFF. This chain joins TRBV10-1 and TRBJ2-1; 10 bases are shared with TRBD2. The CDR3 totals 16 residues. After removal of 6 bases from V and 8 bases from J, the junction contained 13 bases not matched to a gene. Germline CDR1 and CDR2: WNHNN and SYGVQD (reference sequence).

The J gene is TRBJ2-5, the V gene TRBV2; 9 bases align to TRBD1. Germline lookup yields CDR1 SNHLY and CDR2 FYNNEI. There are 14 residues in the CDR3. V dropped 4 bases and J dropped 4; count of bases not matched to a gene: 4. In DNA form, the CDR3 reads TGTGCCAGCAGTGCCGGGACAGGGAGAGAGACCCAGTACTTC. This codes for CASSAGTGRETQYF. Drawing the rest from reference TRBV2 and TRBJ2-5, the complete variable domain is EPEVTQTPSHQVTQMGQEVILRCVPISNHLYFYWYRQILGQKVEFLVSFYNNEISEKSEIFDDQFSVERPDGSNFTLKIRSTKLEDSAMYFCASSAGTGRETQYFGPGTRLLVL.

The rearrangement joins TRBV29-1 to TRBJ2-7, with D perhaps matching TRBD1 or TRBD2 (5 bases each). Germline lookup yields CDR1 SQVTM and CDR2 ANQGSEA. V lost 6 bases and J lost 7, with 16 bases in between. This CDR3 region has 12 residues. CDR3 DNA sequence: TGCAGCGTCTCAAGACTTGGGACGGAGCAGTACTTC. It encodes CSVSRLGTEQYF.

The rearrangement uses TRBV4-2 and TRBJ1-1; D gene ambiguous. Between the trimmed V and J ends, which lost 0 bases and 1 base, there was a span of 15 bases. The CDR3 is made up of 17 amino acids. CDR1 and CDR2 (germline): LGHNA, YNFKEQ. In DNA form, the CDR3 reads TGTGCCAGCAGCCAAGATCGGGTCGGCACCTCGAACACTGAAGCTTTCTTT. This sequence encodes CASSQDRVGTSNTEAFF.

Remarks on this clonotype: A clone one base away is much larger, so this may be a read error. The V call is TRBV24-1, the J call TRBJ2-1; TRBD1 matches 8 bases. Looked up from germline, CDR1 is KGHDR and CDR2 is SFDVKD. The CDR3 contains 14 residues. CDR3 region: CATSAQDRVDEQIF. As DNA, the CDR3 is TGTGCCACCAGTGCCCAGGACAGGGTCGATGAGCAGATCTTC.

The V and J genes are TRBV13 and TRBJ2-7; unclear D gene. The CDR3 has 13 residues. V lost 4 bases and J lost 5, with 12 bases in between. Germline V lookup: CDR1 PRHDT, CDR2 FYEKMQ (reference sequence). CDR3 bases: TGTGCCAGCAGCTCCCCCGAGCTTGACGAGCAGTACTTC. Translation: CASSSPELDEQYF.

The chain carries TRBV7-9 and TRBJ2-1, with D unclear. The CDR3 length is 12 residues. Trimming cost V 7 bases and J 8 bases, with 12 bases left between them. Germline V gene sequence: CDR1 SEHNR, CDR2 FQNEAQ (reference sequence). CDR3 in DNA: TGTGCCAGCACGCAAGGACCCGATGAGCAGTTCTTC. Its protein product is CASTQGPDEQFF. Full variable domain (remainder filled in from reference TRBV7-9 and TRBJ2-1): DTGVSQNPRHKITKRGQNVTFRCDPISEHNRLYWYRQTLGQGPEFLTYFQNEAQLEKSRLLSDRFSAERPKGSFSTLEIQRTEQGDSAMYLCASTQGPDEQFFGPGTRLTVL.

This clonotype was counted a few times. The chain uses TRBV20-1 and TRBJ2-7, with TRBD1 matching over 10 bases. The CDR3 is 14 amino acids. The V gene end was trimmed by 6 bases and the J gene end by 2 bases; junction bases not matched to a gene: 7. The germline CDR1 and CDR2 sequences are DFQATT and SNEGSKA (reference sequence). CDR3 nucleotides: TGCAGTGCGGTCGGGGACAGGGGCCCCTACGAGCAGTACTTC. Protein: CSAVGDRGPYEQYF.

This clonotype was picked up many times. DNA for the CDR3: TGTGCCAGCAGCTTAGACGGGACAGGTCATGGCTACACCTTC. Protein: CASSLDGTGHGYTF. The chain combines TRBV7-2 with TRBJ1-2; 8 bases map to TRBD1. Per the germline V gene, CDR1 is SGHTA and CDR2 is FQGNSA. After removal of 1 base from V and 6 bases from J, the junction contained 4 bases not matched to a gene. The CDR3 is 14 amino acids. Full variable domain (remainder filled in from reference TRBV7-2 and TRBJ1-2): GAGVSQSPSNKVTEKGKDVELRCDPISGHTALYWYRQSLGQGLEFLIYFQGNSAPDKSGLPSDRFSAERTGGSVSTLTIQRTQQEDSAVYLCASSLDGTGHGYTFGSGTRLTVV.

A note on this clonotype: A clone one base away is much larger, so this may be a read error. J is TRBJ2-7 and V is TRBV7-2; TRBD1 matches at 8 bases. Germline-derived CDR1 and CDR2 are SGHTA and FQGNSA. The CDR3 is 15 amino acids. CDR3 in amino acids: CASSIGQGSTYEQSF. Here the CDR3 DNA reads TGTGCCAGCAGCATCGGACAGGGAAGTACCTACGAGCAGTCCTTC.

This clonotype was counted a few times. The rearrangement uses TRBV18 and TRBJ2-7, with D possibly matching TRBD1 (6 bases). This CDR3 is built from 14 residues. The germline V and J ends were trimmed by 3 bases and 1 base, with 10 bases remaining between them. CDR1 and CDR2 (germline): KGHSH, LQKENI. The CDR3 sequence is CASSPDSPSYEQYF. CDR3 coding DNA: TGTGCCAGCTCACCGGACAGTCCTTCCTACGAGCAGTACTTC.

The CDR3 bases are TGTGCCAGCAGTTACACAAGGACAGGCGAAGCTTTCTTT. Its translation is CASSYTRTGEAFF. The chain has TRBV6-2 or TRBV6-3 and TRBJ1-1; TRBD1 matches at 7 bases. Germline V CDR1 and CDR2: MNHEY, SVGEGT. V was clipped by 2 bases and J by 8 bases; unmatched bases: 5. This CDR3 comprises 13 residues.

V usage is TRBV4-1 and J usage is TRBJ2-1; TRBD2 matches at 13 bases. V dropped 3 bases and J dropped 9; count of bases not matched to a gene: 8. Germline values: CDR1 MGHRA, CDR2 YSYEKL. This CDR3 has 16 amino acids. CDR3 amino acids: CASSQFELAGGREQFF. The CDR3 nucleotides are TGCGCCAGCAGCCAGTTCGAACTAGCGGGGGGGCGTGAGCAGTTCTTC.